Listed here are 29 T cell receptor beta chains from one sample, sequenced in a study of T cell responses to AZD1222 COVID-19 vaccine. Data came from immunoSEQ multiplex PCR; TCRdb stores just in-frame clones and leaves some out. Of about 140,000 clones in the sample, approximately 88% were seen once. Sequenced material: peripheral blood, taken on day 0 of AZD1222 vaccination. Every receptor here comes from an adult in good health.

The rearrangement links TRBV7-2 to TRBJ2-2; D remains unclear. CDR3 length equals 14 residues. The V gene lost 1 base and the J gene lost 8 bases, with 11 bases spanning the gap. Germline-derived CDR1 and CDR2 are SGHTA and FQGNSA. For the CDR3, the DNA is TGTGCCAGCAGCTTAGTTCGGCAGAGTGGGGAGCTGTTTTTT. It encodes CASSLVRQSGELFF.

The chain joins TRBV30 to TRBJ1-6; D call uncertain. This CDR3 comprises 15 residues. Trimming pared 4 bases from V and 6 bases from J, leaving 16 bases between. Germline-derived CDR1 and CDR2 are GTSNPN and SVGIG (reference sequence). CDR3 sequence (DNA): TGTGCCTGGAAGGGTGAGAGCCTCGGTAATTCACCCCTCCACTTT. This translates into CAWKGESLGNSPLHF.

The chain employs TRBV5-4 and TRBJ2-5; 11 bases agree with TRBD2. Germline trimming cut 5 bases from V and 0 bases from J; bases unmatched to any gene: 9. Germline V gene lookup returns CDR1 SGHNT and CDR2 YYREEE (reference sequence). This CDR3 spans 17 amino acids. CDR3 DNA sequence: TGTGCCAGCAGTCCGGGGGCTAGCGGGGGGTACCAAGAGACCCAGTACTTC. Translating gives CASSPGASGGYQETQYF.

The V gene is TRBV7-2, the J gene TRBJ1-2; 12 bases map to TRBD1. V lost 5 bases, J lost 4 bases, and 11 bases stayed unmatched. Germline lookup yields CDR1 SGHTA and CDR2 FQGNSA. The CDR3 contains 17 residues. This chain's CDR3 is CASSPGGQGALGYGYTF. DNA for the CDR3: TGTGCCAGCAGCCCGGGGGGACAGGGGGCATTGGGCTATGGCTACACCTTC.

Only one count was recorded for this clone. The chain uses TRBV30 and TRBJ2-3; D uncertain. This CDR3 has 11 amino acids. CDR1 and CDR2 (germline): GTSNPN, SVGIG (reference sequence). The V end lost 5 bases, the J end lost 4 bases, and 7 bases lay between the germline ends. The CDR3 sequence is CAWAVADTQYF. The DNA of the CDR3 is TGTGCCTGGGCAGTGGCAGATACGCAGTATTTT.

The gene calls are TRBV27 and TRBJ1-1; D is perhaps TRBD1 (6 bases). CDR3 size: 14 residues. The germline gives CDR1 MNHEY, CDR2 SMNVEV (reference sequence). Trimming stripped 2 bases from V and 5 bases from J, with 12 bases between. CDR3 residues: CASSLRAGATEAFF. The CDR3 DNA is TGTGCCAGCAGTTTACGCGCAGGGGCAACTGAAGCTTTCTTT.

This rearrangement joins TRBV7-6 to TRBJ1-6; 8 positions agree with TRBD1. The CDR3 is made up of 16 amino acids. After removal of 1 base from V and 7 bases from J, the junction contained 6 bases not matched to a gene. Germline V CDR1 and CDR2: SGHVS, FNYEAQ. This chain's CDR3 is CASSLGGQGGNSPLHF. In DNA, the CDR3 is TGTGCCAGCAGCTTAGGAGGACAGGGTGGAAATTCACCCCTCCACTTT.

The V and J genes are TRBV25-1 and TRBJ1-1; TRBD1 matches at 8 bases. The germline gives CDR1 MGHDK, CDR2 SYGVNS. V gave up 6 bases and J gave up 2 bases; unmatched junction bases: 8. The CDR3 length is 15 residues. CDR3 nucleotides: TGTGCCAGCAGACCAACAGGGGGAAGAAACACTGAAGCTTTCTTT. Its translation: CASRPTGGRNTEAFF. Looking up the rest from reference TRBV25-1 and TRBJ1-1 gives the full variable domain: EADIYQTPRYLVIGTGKKITLECSQTMGHDKMYWYQQDPGMELHLIHYSYGVNSTEKGDLSSESTVSRIRTEHFPLTLESARPSHTSQYLCASRPTGGRNTEAFFGQGTRLTVV.

The CDR3: CASSLGGTGGSGTEAFF. CDR3 coding DNA: TGTGCCAGCAGCTTGGGGGGGACAGGGGGCAGTGGCACTGAAGCTTTCTTT. The chain combines TRBV5-4 with TRBJ1-1; TRBD1 agrees at 12 bases. There are 17 residues in the CDR3. Germline lookup yields CDR1 SGHNT and CDR2 YYREEE (reference sequence). With 0 bases clipped from V and 4 bases from J, the junction kept 7 bases outside the gene matches.

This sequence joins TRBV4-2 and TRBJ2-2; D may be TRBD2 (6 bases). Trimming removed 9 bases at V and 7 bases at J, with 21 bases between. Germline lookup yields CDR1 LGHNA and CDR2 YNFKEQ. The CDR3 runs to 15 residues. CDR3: CASEDTWRDGGELFF. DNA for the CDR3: TGTGCCAGTGAGGATACCTGGAGGGACGGCGGGGAGCTGTTTTTT.

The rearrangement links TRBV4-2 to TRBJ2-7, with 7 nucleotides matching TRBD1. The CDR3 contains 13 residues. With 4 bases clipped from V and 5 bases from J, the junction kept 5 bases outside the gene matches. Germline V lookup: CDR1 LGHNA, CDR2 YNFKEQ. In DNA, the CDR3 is TGTGCCAGCAGCCCACAGGGGACCAACGAGCAGTACTTC. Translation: CASSPQGTNEQYF.

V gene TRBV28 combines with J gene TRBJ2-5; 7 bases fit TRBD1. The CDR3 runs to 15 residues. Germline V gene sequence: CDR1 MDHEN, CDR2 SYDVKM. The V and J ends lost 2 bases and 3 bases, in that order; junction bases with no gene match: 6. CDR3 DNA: TGTGCCAGCAGTTTAACAGGGACAGCTAAAGAGACCCAGTACTTC. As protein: CASSLTGTAKETQYF. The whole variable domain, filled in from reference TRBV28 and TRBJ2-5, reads DVKVTQSSRYLVKRTGEKVFLECVQDMDHENMFWYRQDPGLGLRLIYFSYDVKMKEKGDIPEGYSVSREKKERFSLILESASTNQTSMYLCASSLTGTAKETQYFGPGTRLLVL.

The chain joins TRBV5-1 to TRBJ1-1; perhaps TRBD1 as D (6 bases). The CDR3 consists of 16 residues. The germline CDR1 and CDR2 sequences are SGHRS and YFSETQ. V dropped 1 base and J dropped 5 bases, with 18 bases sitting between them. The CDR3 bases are TGCGCCAGCAGCTTGACAGGTATGACAGGAAGGACTGAAGCTTTCTTT. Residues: CASSLTGMTGRTEAFF.

Here the CDR3 DNA reads TGTGCCAGCAAATTAAGGGCGGCTGGAAACACCATATATTTT. This sequence encodes CASKLRAAGNTIYF. This chain uses TRBV28 with TRBJ1-3; D is ambiguous. This CDR3 contains 14 residues. The V end lost 7 bases, the J end lost 2 bases, and 12 bases lay between the germline ends. The V gene's germline CDR1 is MDHEN and CDR2 SYDVKM.

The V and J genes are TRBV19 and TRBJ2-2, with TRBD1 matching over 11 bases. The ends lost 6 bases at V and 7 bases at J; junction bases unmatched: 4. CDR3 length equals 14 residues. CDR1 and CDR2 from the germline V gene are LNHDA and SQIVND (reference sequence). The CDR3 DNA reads TGTGCCAGTAGGTCGGGACAGGGGGTCGGGGAGCTGTTTTTT. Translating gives CASRSGQGVGELFF.

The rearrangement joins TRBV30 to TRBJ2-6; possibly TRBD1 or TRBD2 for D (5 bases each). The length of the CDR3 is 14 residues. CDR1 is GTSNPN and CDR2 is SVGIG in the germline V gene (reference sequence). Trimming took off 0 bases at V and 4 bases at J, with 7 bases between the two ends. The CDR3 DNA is TGTGCCTGGAGTGTGGGGACCGGGGCCAACGTCCTGACTTTC. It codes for CAWSVGTGANVLTF.

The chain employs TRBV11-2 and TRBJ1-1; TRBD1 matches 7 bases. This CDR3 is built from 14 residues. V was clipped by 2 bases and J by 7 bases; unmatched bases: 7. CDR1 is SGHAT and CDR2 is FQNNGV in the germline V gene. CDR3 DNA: TGTGCCAGCAGCTTATCGACAGGGCCGGTTGAAGCTTTCTTT. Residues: CASSLSTGPVEAFF. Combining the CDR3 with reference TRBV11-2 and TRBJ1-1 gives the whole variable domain EAGVAQSPRYKIIEKRQSVAFWCNPISGHATLYWYQQILGQGPKLLIQFQNNGVVDDSQLPKDRFSAERLKGVDSTLKIQPAKLEDSAVYLCASSLSTGPVEAFFGQGTRLTVV.

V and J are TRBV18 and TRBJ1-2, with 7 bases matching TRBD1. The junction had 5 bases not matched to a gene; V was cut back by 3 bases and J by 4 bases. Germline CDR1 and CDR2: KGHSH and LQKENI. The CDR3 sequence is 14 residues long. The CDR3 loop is CASSPGQDPYGYTF. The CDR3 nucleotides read TGTGCCAGCTCACCCGGACAGGACCCCTATGGCTACACCTTC. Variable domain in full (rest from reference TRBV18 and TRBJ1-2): NAGVMQNPRHLVRRRGQEARLRCSPMKGHSHVYWYRQLPEEGLKFMVYLQKENIIDESGMPKERFSAEFPKEGPSILRIQQVVRGDSAAYFCASSPGQDPYGYTFGSGTRLTVV.

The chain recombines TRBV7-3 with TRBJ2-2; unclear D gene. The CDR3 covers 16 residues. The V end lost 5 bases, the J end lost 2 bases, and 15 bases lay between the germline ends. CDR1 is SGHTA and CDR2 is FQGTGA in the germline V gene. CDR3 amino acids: CASSPRVATNTGELFF. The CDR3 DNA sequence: TGTGCCAGCAGCCCCCGGGTAGCAACTAACACCGGGGAGCTGTTTTTT.

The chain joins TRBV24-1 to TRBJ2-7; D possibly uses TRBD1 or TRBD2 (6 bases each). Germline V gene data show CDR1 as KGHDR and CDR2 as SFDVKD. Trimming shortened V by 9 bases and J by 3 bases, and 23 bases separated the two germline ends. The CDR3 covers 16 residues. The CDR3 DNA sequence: TGTGCCACCTACCCCGGGGGACACGGATTGTTCTACGAGCAGTACTTC. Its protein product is CATYPGGHGLFYEQYF.

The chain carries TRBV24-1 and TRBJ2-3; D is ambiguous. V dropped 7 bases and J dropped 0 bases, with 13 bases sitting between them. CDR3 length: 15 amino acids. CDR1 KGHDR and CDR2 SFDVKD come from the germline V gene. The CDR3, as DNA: TGTGCCACCAGCGACATAAGAACTAGCACAGATACGCAGTATTTT. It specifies CATSDIRTSTDTQYF.

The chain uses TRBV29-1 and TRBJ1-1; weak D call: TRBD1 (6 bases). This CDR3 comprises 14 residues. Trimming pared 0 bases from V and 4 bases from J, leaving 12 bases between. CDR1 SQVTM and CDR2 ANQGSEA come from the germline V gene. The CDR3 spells CSVEDSQGFTEAFF. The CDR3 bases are TGCAGCGTTGAAGATTCACAGGGATTCACTGAAGCTTTCTTT.

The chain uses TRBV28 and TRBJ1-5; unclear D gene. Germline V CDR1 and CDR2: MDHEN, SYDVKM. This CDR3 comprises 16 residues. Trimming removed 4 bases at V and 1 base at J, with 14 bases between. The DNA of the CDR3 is TGTGCCAGCAGTTCGGTGAAGGGATTAAGCAATCAGCCCCAGCATTTT. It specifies CASSSVKGLSNQPQHF.

CDR3 region: CASSRRTSGSSTDTQYF. DNA for the CDR3: TGTGCCAGCAGCCGCCGTACTAGCGGGTCTAGCACAGATACGCAGTATTTT. The chain uses TRBV7-2 and TRBJ2-3, with 9 bases fitting TRBD2. Losses at the gene ends were 5 bases for V and 0 bases for J; bases not matched to a gene: 9. Germline V gene sequence: CDR1 SGHTA, CDR2 FQGNSA. CDR3 length equals 17 residues.

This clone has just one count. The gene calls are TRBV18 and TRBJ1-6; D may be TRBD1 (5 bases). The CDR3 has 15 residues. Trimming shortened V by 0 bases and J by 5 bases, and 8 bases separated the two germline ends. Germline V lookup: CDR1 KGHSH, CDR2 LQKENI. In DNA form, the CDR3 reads TGTGCCAGCTCACCACCGTCAGGGAATAATTCACCCCTCCACTTT. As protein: CASSPPSGNNSPLHF.

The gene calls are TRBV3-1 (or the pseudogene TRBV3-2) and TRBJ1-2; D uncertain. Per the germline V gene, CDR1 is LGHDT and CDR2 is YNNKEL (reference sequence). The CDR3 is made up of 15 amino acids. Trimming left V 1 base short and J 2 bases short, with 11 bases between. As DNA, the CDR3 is TGTGCCAGCAGCCAAGGCGGCAATTTGAACTATGGCTACACCTTC. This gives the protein CASSQGGNLNYGYTF.

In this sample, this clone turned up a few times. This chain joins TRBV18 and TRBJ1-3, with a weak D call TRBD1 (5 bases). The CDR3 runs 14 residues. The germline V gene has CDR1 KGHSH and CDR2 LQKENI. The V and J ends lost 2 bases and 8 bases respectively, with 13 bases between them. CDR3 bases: TGTGCCAGCTCACCAGGCAGGGAGAGGGACACCATATATTTT. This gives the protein CASSPGRERDTIYF.

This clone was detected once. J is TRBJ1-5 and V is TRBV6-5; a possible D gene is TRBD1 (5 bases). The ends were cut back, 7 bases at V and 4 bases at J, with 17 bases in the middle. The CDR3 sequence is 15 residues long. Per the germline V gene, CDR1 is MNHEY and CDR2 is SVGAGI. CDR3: CASNEHTGSNQPQHF. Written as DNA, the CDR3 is TGTGCCAGCAACGAACACACAGGCTCGAATCAGCCCCAGCATTTT.

Written as DNA, the CDR3 is TGTGCCAGCTCCCGTAGCGGGGGGCCCGGGGATACGCAGTATTTT. Translation gives CASSRSGGPGDTQYF. This chain links TRBV28 with TRBJ2-3; TRBD2 aligns across 10 bases. The germline V gene encodes CDR1 MDHEN and CDR2 SYDVKM. V shed 8 bases, J shed 6 bases, and the junction held 11 bases outside the gene matches. The CDR3 spans 15 residues.